This T cell receptor beta chain was recovered during a study of T cell responses to AZD1222 COVID-19 vaccine. Study findings and constraints: Close to half of spike-specific TCRs reportedly recognize unmutated variant regions. Spike regions recognized by vaccine-associated CD4 TCRs spanned the protein, led by 160-218 and 743-854. Spike-specific TCR breadth and depth both grew after two AZD1222 doses.

Points on this clone: Antigen specificity is unknown.

Between the trimmed V and J ends, which lost 5 bases and 2 bases, there was a span of 25 bases. This CDR3 is built from 19 residues. Germline loops: CDR1 SGHTA, CDR2 FQGNSA. The protocol was immunoSEQ multiplex PCR, while the TCRdb copy is restricted to in-frame clones and leaves out a portion. Of roughly 66,000 clones in the sample, 84% are singletons; the top ten hold around 7.5%. The receptor was derived from an adult in good health. The chain couples TRBV7-2 to TRBJ2-4; possibly TRBD2 for D (6 bases). The sample here was peripheral blood, taken on day 0 of AZD1222 vaccination. The CDR3 region has the DNA TGTGCCAGCAGCCCCCGGATCCTCTCGGGAGAGGGCCCCAAAAACATTCAGTACTTC. This codes for CASSPRILSGEGPKNIQYF. Looking up the rest from reference TRBV7-2 and TRBJ2-4 gives the full variable domain: GAGVSQSPSNKVTEKGKDVELRCDPISGHTALYWYRQSLGQGLEFLIYFQGNSAPDKSGLPSDRFSAERTGGSVSTLTIQRTQQEDSAVYLCASSPRILSGEGPKNIQYFGAGTRLSVL.